The 21 T cell receptor beta chains in this list originate from one sample, sequenced in a study of identical twins. TCRdb used MiXCR to reprocess the 5' RACE reads, holding one entry per CDR3 protein. Among about 690,000 distinct CDR3 sequences listed, 21% were seen once. The same data also went into a second study, on T cells expressing NK-cell markers.

The sample taken for sequencing was PBMCs. The receptor source for this set is a woman between 18 and 30 years old in good health.

V gene TRBV20-1 combines with J gene TRBJ2-1; 10 bases match TRBD2. The CDR3 consists of 15 residues. With V trimmed by 3 bases and J by 6 bases, 8 bases remained unmatched. Germline V gene data show CDR1 as DFQATT and CDR2 as SNEGSKA (reference sequence). CDR3 region: CSARKSGRDINEQFF. As DNA, the CDR3 is TGCAGTGCTAGGAAAAGCGGGAGGGATATCAATGAGCAGTTCTTC.

Concerning this clonotype: This may come from a read error, since a much larger clone is one base off. V and J are TRBV9 and TRBJ2-1; TRBD2 matches at 8 bases. Germline assignment: CDR1 SGDLS and CDR2 YYNGEE. Germline trimming cut 3 bases from V and 6 bases from J; bases unmatched to any gene: 2. The CDR3 is made up of 13 amino acids. The DNA of the CDR3 is TGTGCCAGCAGCGGGACTAGCCGCAATGAGCAGTTCTTC. Protein sequence: CASSGTSRNEQFF.

The table lists this clonotype with a few counts. V usage is TRBV7-2 and J usage is TRBJ2-5; 9 nucleotides agree with TRBD1. Trimming took 5 bases from V and 6 from J; bases not matched to a gene: 7. Germline V gives CDR1 SGHTA, CDR2 FQGNSA. CDR3 size: 14 residues. CDR3 in amino acids: CASSPRTGEQTQYF. CDR3 nucleotide sequence: TGTGCCAGCAGCCCTAGGACAGGGGAACAGACCCAGTACTTC.

This clonotype showed up just once. The chain has TRBV7-3 and TRBJ1-1; a possible D gene is TRBD1 (5 bases). CDR1 is SGHTA, CDR2 FQGTGA, per germline. Trimming left V 0 bases short and J 7 bases short, with 15 bases between. This CDR3 contains 15 residues. The CDR3 loop is CASSLTRARENEAFF. The CDR3, as DNA: TGTGCCAGCAGCTTAACCAGGGCCAGGGAAAATGAAGCTTTCTTT.

Many counts were recorded for this clonotype. The genes are TRBV16 and TRBJ2-3; no clear D. This CDR3 spans 12 amino acids. Trimming removed 2 bases from V and 6 bases from J, with 6 bases in between. Germline assignment: CDR1 KGHSY and CDR2 FQNENV. The CDR3 region is CASSQGFDTQYF. The CDR3 DNA follows: TGTGCCAGCAGCCAAGGTTTCGATACGCAGTATTTT.

In this sample, this clonotype turned up a few times. This sequence joins TRBV7-2 and TRBJ1-5; no definite D call. Trimming took 5 bases from V and 1 from J, leaving 12 bases between them. The CDR3 consists of 15 residues. Germline loops: CDR1 SGHTA, CDR2 FQGNSA. This chain's CDR3 is CASSPTEGSNQPQHF. For the CDR3, the DNA is TGTGCCAGCAGCCCCACAGAGGGCAGCAATCAGCCCCAGCATTTT.

The genes are TRBV10-3 and TRBJ1-2; D is perhaps TRBD1 (5 bases). The CDR3 consists of 14 residues. The germline V and J ends were trimmed by 0 bases and 4 bases, with 9 bases remaining between them. Germline-derived CDR1 and CDR2 are ENHRY and SYGVKD. CDR3 residues: CAISESRGFYGYTF. CDR3 sequence (DNA): TGTGCCATCAGTGAGTCAAGGGGCTTCTATGGCTACACCTTC.

This clonotype has at least ten counts. CDR3 nucleotides: TGTGCCAGCAGCCAAGGGGTCTCACCCCTCCACTTT. Encoded protein: CASSQGVSPLHF. The chain joins TRBV6-5 to TRBJ1-6; a possible D gene is TRBD1 (5 bases). Trimming removed 6 bases from V and 10 bases from J, with 10 bases in between. In germline, CDR1 is MNHEY, CDR2 SVGAGI. The CDR3 has 12 amino acids.

This clonotype occurred many times. The chain combines TRBV18 with TRBJ2-7; weak D call: TRBD1 (5 bases). CDR3 size: 13 residues. Per the germline V gene, CDR1 is KGHSH and CDR2 is LQKENI. V was clipped by 6 bases and J by 3 bases, with 12 bases between them. The CDR3 DNA reads TGTGCCAGCTCCCGACAGAGTTACTACGAGCAGTACTTC. Translation: CASSRQSYYEQYF.

The chain links TRBV6-5 to TRBJ2-1, with 10 bases that match TRBD2. CDR3 length: 15 amino acids. Germline V gives CDR1 MNHEY, CDR2 SVGAGI. Trimming removed 2 bases from V and 12 bases from J; junction bases left unmatched: 10. In DNA form, the CDR3 reads TGTGCCAGCAGTTACGTTCTAGCGGGGGCCGCGGGGCAGTTCTTC. It yields the protein CASSYVLAGAAGQFF.

The CDR3 DNA is TGCGCCAGCAAAGAAGACGTGCGCGAGTACTTC. Translating it yields CASKEDVREYF. The chain is built from TRBV5-1 and TRBJ2-7; D is unclear. CDR3 length equals 11 residues. CDR1 and CDR2 (germline): SGHRS, YFSETQ. V lost 6 bases and J 11 bases, leaving 15 bases between the germline ends.

In its sample, this clonotype was seen a few times. The rearrangement joins TRBV20-1 to TRBJ2-6, with TRBD1 as a possible D gene (5 bases). Germline V gene sequence: CDR1 DFQATT, CDR2 SNEGSKA (reference sequence). Trimming took off 5 bases at V and 3 bases at J, with 11 bases between the two ends. The CDR3 runs 14 residues. This CDR3 reads CSAARASGANVLTF. The CDR3 DNA reads TGCAGTGCTGCCAGGGCAAGTGGGGCCAACGTCCTGACTTTC.

This clonotype was seen a few times. The chain employs TRBV29-1 and TRBJ1-1; D not resolved. Trimming pared 3 bases from V and 6 bases from J, leaving 29 bases between. The CDR3 spans 18 residues. CDR1 SQVTM and CDR2 ANQGSEA come from the germline V gene. This CDR3 reads CSVERFLGRRIKAAEAFF. CDR3 nucleotide sequence: TGCAGCGTTGAGAGATTTCTCGGCCGGAGGATTAAGGCTGCTGAAGCTTTCTTT.

V and J are TRBV5-1 and TRBJ1-2, with TRBD1 matching 10 bases. V lost 4 bases to trimming and J lost 1 base; unmatched junction nucleotides: 7. This CDR3 contains 16 residues. Germline lookup yields CDR1 SGHRS and CDR2 YFSETQ. The CDR3 reads CASSLGQGGLNYGYTF. CDR3 nucleotides: TGCGCCAGCAGCCTCGGACAGGGGGGCCTTAACTATGGCTACACCTTC.

The V call is TRBV6-1, the J call TRBJ1-2; TRBD1 agrees at 10 bases. From germline, CDR1 is MNHNS and CDR2 SASEGT. The length of the CDR3 is 15 residues. V shed 4 bases, J shed 2 bases, and the junction held 4 bases outside the gene matches. DNA for the CDR3: TGTGCCAGCAGTGGACAGGGGGCGCGAAACTATGGCTACACCTTC. Translated: CASSGQGARNYGYTF.

This clonotype was observed a single time. This sequence joins TRBV27 and TRBJ2-3; the match to TRBD2 covers 9 bases. The CDR3 loop spans 16 amino acids. V shed 4 bases, J shed 6 bases, and the junction held 11 bases outside the gene matches. CDR1 MNHEY and CDR2 SMNVEV come from the germline V gene (reference sequence). The CDR3 sequence: CASSSPQRGAGDTQYF. CDR3 bases: TGTGCCAGCAGTTCCCCCCAGCGGGGGGCCGGGGATACGCAGTATTTT.

This clonotype was recorded a few times. The rearrangement links TRBV12-3 or TRBV12-4 to TRBJ2-3, with 12 bases aligning to TRBD2. V was pared by 2 bases and J by 4 bases, with 7 bases of the junction left unmatched. The CDR3 runs to 17 residues. The CDR3 is CASSLRSSGGGSDTQYF. CDR3 nucleotides: TGTGCCAGCAGTTTAAGGTCTAGCGGGGGGGGCTCAGATACGCAGTATTTT.

The rearrangement joins TRBV6-4 to TRBJ2-2; either TRBD1 or TRBD2 may supply D (5 bases each). The CDR3 contains 14 residues. Germline V CDR1 and CDR2: MRHNA, SNTAGT. V lost 4 bases, J lost 4 bases, and 10 bases lay in between. The CDR3 region is CASSAGPITGELFF. CDR3 in DNA: TGTGCCAGCAGTGCGGGACCCATCACCGGGGAGCTGTTTTTT.

This clonotype was picked up a small number of times. This rearrangement joins TRBV20-1 to TRBJ2-6, with unresolved D. The V end lost 6 bases, the J end lost 4 bases, and 10 bases lay between the germline ends. Germline V lookup: CDR1 DFQATT, CDR2 SNEGSKA (reference sequence). The CDR3 consists of 13 residues. CDR3 DNA: TGCAGTGCCAGACCTACAGGGGCCAACGTCCTGACTTTC. Translation: CSARPTGANVLTF.

The table lists this clonotype with a few counts. This chain connects TRBV15 to TRBJ2-5, with 9 bases lining up with TRBD1. V shed 5 bases and J 5 bases; nucleotides not matched to a gene: 12. The CDR3 is 16 amino acids. The germline V gene has CDR1 LNHNV and CDR2 YYDKDF (reference sequence). CDR3 DNA: TGTGCCACCAGCCGCCGGACAGGGGCAAATTCGGAGACCCAGTACTTC. Its protein is CATSRRTGANSETQYF.

The chain is built from TRBV4-2 and TRBJ2-1; 14 positions match TRBD2. The CDR3 loop spans 16 amino acids. Germline values: CDR1 LGHNA, CDR2 YNFKEQ. With 4 bases clipped from V and 5 bases from J, the junction kept 4 bases outside the gene matches. The CDR3 protein is CASSLGLAGANNEQFF. Written as DNA, the CDR3 is TGTGCCAGCAGCCTGGGACTAGCGGGAGCTAACAATGAGCAGTTCTTC.